Listed below are T cell receptor beta chains from one sample, sequenced in a study of blood T cells in healthy people across ages. TCRdb re-derived calls from the 5' RACE reads in MiXCR, one entry per CDR3 protein. Altogether about 800,000 distinct CDR3 sequences are present, just under 25% being singletons, with the ten largest covering 3.7%. This same sample was also part of a study on T cells of mothers and their children.

Specimen: blood. These receptors were taken from a boy aged 5 to 17 in good health. CDR3s leave out the opening cysteine and the closing phenylalanine or tryptophan.

CDR3aa: SVVIAARHEQY
v_gene: TRBV29-1
j_gene: TRBJ2-7

CDR3aa: ASSQGGTGKETQY
v_gene: TRBV4-2
j_gene: TRBJ2-5

CDR3aa: ASSPSRGGNSGANVLT
v_gene: TRBV7-3
j_gene: TRBJ2-6

CDR3aa: ASSWSSGNEQF
v_gene: TRBV5-6
j_gene: TRBJ2-1

CDR3aa: ASSQVSGDIAIGSGNTIY
v_gene: TRBV4-3
j_gene: TRBJ1-3

CDR3aa: ASSPQGNANYGYT
v_gene: TRBV7-2
j_gene: TRBJ1-2

CDR3aa: ASSQERSWVGEQF
v_gene: TRBV3-1
j_gene: .

CDR3aa: ATSGPGTGGSYEQY
v_gene: TRBV24-1
j_gene: TRBJ2-7

CDR3aa: ASSDQGSSAF
v_gene: TRBV6-2/TRBV6-3
j_gene: TRBJ1-1

CDR3aa: ASSLPGIQETQY
v_gene: TRBV18
j_gene: TRBJ2-5

CDR3aa: ASSLRRGKGNTIY
v_gene: TRBV6-6
j_gene: TRBJ1-3

CDR3aa: SARQGLSTGELF
v_gene: TRBV20-1
j_gene: TRBJ2-2

CDR3aa: ASSETGSFEQF
v_gene: TRBV9
j_gene: TRBJ2-1

CDR3aa: SANDAGGATGELF
v_gene: TRBV20-1
j_gene: TRBJ2-2

CDR3aa: ASSLGQVGTQY
v_gene: TRBV12-3/TRBV12-4
j_gene: TRBJ2-5

CDR3aa: ASSPAVSYEQY
v_gene: TRBV18
j_gene: TRBJ2-7

CDR3aa: ASSYVMETQY
v_gene: TRBV6-2/TRBV6-3
j_gene: TRBJ2-5

CDR3aa: ASNMRSGGSGNTIY
v_gene: TRBV7-9
j_gene: TRBJ1-3

CDR3aa: ATSRDLFLF
v_gene: TRBV15
j_gene: TRBJ2-1

CDR3aa: ASSQTDRQETQY
v_gene: TRBV13
j_gene: TRBJ2-5

CDR3aa: AASDPGTSVYNEQF
v_gene: TRBV24-1
j_gene: .

CDR3aa: SVAVLSYEQY
v_gene: TRBV29-1
j_gene: TRBJ2-7

CDR3aa: SARDSGGINEQF
v_gene: TRBV20-1
j_gene: .

CDR3aa: ATIVADTQY
v_gene: TRBV6-5
j_gene: TRBJ2-3

CDR3aa: ASSQDRRLAGETQY
v_gene: TRBV3-1
j_gene: TRBJ2-5

CDR3aa: ASSLERLAGVETQY
v_gene: TRBV7-2
j_gene: TRBJ2-5

CDR3aa: ACSVSGAQETQY
v_gene: TRBV7-3
j_gene: TRBJ2-5

CDR3aa: ASSLTAGLPRDEQF
v_gene: TRBV7-3
j_gene: TRBJ2-1

CDR3aa: ASRRVSSYNEQF
v_gene: TRBV5-6
j_gene: TRBJ2-1

CDR3aa: ASKPPGALNQPQH
v_gene: TRBV6-1
j_gene: TRBJ1-5

CDR3aa: ASSLSDSPNSPLH
v_gene: TRBV11-2
j_gene: TRBJ1-6

CDR3aa: SADPGGRPGANVLT
v_gene: TRBV20-1
j_gene: TRBJ2-6

CDR3aa: ASSPMTGAYTDTQY
v_gene: TRBV7-2
j_gene: TRBJ2-3

CDR3aa: SARGAGRSYNEQF
v_gene: TRBV20-1
j_gene: TRBJ2-1

CDR3aa: ATSRDRVDGYT
v_gene: TRBV15
j_gene: TRBJ1-2

CDR3aa: ASSFLLDSSGEAF
v_gene: TRBV7-9
j_gene: TRBJ1-1

CDR3aa: SVGQGANEQF
v_gene: TRBV29-1
j_gene: TRBJ2-1